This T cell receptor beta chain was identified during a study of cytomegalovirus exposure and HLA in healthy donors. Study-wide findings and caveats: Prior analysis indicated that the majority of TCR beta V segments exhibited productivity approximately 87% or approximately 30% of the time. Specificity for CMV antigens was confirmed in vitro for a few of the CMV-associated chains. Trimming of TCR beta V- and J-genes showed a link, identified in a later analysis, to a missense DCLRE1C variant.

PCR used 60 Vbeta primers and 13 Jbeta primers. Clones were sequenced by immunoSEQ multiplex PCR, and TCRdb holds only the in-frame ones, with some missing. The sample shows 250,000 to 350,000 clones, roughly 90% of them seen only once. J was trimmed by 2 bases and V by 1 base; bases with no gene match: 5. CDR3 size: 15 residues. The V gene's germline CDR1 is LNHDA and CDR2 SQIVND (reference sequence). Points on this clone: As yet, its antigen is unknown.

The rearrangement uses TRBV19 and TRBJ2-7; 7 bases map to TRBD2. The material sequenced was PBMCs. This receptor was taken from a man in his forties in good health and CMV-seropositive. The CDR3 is CASSIGSGTTYEQYF. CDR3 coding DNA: TGTGCCAGTAGTATAGGAAGCGGGACTACCTACGAGCAGTACTTC.